A single sample gave rise to the 3 T cell receptor beta chains below, sequenced in a study of PD-1 blockade in classical Hodgkin lymphoma. Assay: immunoSEQ multiplex PCR; the TCRdb copy retains only in-frame clones and omits some. The sample shows around 91,000 clones, about four fifths of them seen only once. Each and every patient relapsed after autologous stem cell transplantation, and patients got differing brentuximab vedotin exposure. This specimen was peripheral blood mononuclear cells (PBMCs), taken before the second cycle of nivolumab. These receptors came from a human donor with classical Hodgkin lymphoma.

The V and J genes are TRBV2 and TRBJ2-4; D gene ambiguous. V lost 4 bases and J 1 base, leaving 8 bases between the germline ends. The germline V gene encodes CDR1 SNHLY and CDR2 FYNNEI. There are 14 residues in the CDR3. CDR3 residues: CASSASVAKNIQYF. The CDR3 nucleotides read TGTGCCAGCAGTGCATCAGTGGCCAAAAACATTCAGTACTTC.

This clone was found once. V and J are TRBV19 and TRBJ1-2; no definite D call. Germline CDR1 reads LNHDA; CDR2 reads SQIVND (reference sequence). Trimming removed 8 bases from V and 4 bases from J, with 20 bases in between. CDR3 length equals 15 residues. This chain's CDR3 is CASQVGWGTIYGYTF. CDR3 in DNA: TGTGCCAGTCAAGTGGGTTGGGGAACCATCTATGGCTACACCTTC.

The V and J genes are TRBV10-3 and TRBJ2-3; D ambiguous. The ends were cut back, 7 bases at V and 0 bases at J, with 8 bases in the middle. Germline V gene data show CDR1 as ENHRY and CDR2 as SYGVKD. This CDR3 is 13 amino acids long. CDR3 residues: CAINSRSTDTQYF. The CDR3 coding sequence is TGTGCCATCAACTCCAGGAGCACAGATACGCAGTATTTT.